The present entry profiles one T cell receptor beta chain with its context. No antigen is known for it. One base away there is no much larger clone; base qualities are not given. The cohort comprised around 700 healthy bone marrow donors. At the time of sampling, every cohort member was nominally healthy, though immune exposures that went unrecorded were likely present. The donor tested CMV seronegative, placing the donor among the 300 to 450 seronegative members of the cohort. Every donor gave a peripheral blood sample, and the peripheral blood mononuclear cells from that sample were used for TCR beta sequencing. The Qiagen DNeasy Blood Extraction Kit was used to extract genomic DNA from the blood cell samples. The sample comes from a study of cytomegalovirus exposure and HLA in healthy donors (TCRdb year 2017). Study-wide context: An earlier analysis of 550 to 700 of the donors reported more than 250 Gb of sequence data and around 110 million unique TCR beta sequences from 150 million to 200 million T cells. About 280 gigabases of sequencing data and 70 million to 100 million unique TCR sequences were included in an early release covering roughly 600 HLA-typed donors. The genetic ancestry cluster associated with self-reported Caucasian donors included roughly four fifths of the 398 genotyped donors. The study aimed to test whether signatures of past pathogen exposure could be identified by cataloging public T cell receptors. The study used immunosequencing to profile the T cell repertoires of approximately 690 subjects and linked those repertoires to cytomegalovirus serostatus. Along with the approximately 600-subject first cohort, a separate validation cohort of more than 90 different subjects was used. The study combined high-throughput TCR immunosequencing, statistical association of individual TCRs with disease status, and machine learning to predict cytomegalovirus infection status. In a later analysis, previously published TCR beta repertoires from about 670 donors were re-analyzed and high-resolution HLA genotyping was added so that TCR occurrence patterns could be studied. Rather than using new phenotypic data, the later analysis identified candidate immune exposures from TCR beta sequences and from how often those sequences occurred across donors. An earlier analysis of about 600 of the donors used high-throughput TCR beta sequencing to judge whether each TCR beta V gene segment behaved as functional or pseudogenic. Donor age, sex, ethnicity and CMV serostatus were collected together with the repertoire data. In a later genetic analysis, genome-wide SNP genotypes for about 55% of the roughly 700 donors were used, and that subset was treated as a discovery cohort. Every discovery cohort repertoire had been produced on one sequencing platform. HLA typing included class I and class II loci at four-digit resolution. Typing coverage differed by locus: A, B, C, DRB1 and DQB1 were typed in roughly 620-630 donors, DQA1 in 522, DPA1 in some 610, and DPB1 in 400 to 480. Several DR-DQ haplotypes were handled as single units for association and clustering because linkage in the cohort was strong. Among about 400 genotyped donors of the cohort, an average of around 240,000 unique TCR beta nucleotide sequences was sequenced per donor, of which approximately 19% were non-productive.

CDR1 and CDR2, per the germline V gene, are SGHDT and YYEEEE. From its cysteine to its phenylalanine, the CDR3 spans 14 amino acids. The retained sequence is limited to the CDR3, 42 bases, with the frame set at the first base. Trimming at the junction amounts to 3 bases on V and 2 bases on J, and the germline ends lie 11 bases apart. The paper as a whole reports these results and caveats: An association between a missense DCLRE1C variant and V-gene and J-gene trimming of TCR beta chains was found in a later genetic analysis and replicated in an independent cohort. Because counts were too low, fewer than 20 rarely observed V segments, including chromosome 9 orphons, were excluded from the earlier analysis of 587 of the donors. Correlated functional status among segregating V segments might reflect linkage disequilibrium, but an unknown experimental factor could not be ruled out. The authors suggested that the approach could potentially be extended to other disease states and immunological phenotypes. Roughly uniform sequencing depth across donors was assumed in presence/absence analyses, although this assumption may not hold. Assigning TCR associations to individual alleles was difficult when HLA alleles, especially DR and DQ, strongly co-occurred. In vitro tests confirmed that a few of the cytomegalovirus-associated TCR beta chains recognize cytomegalovirus antigens. In a later analysis, about 17,000 TCR beta sequences were associated with specific HLA alleles at a false discovery rate of 0.05. In a later genetic analysis, fewer N-insertions in productive TCRs were reported among donors in an Asian-associated ancestry cluster than the roughly 700-donor mean. According to a later analysis, most CMV-associated TCR beta chains appeared to be HLA-restricted, and the HLA associations seemed to be driven largely by CMV exposure. Because HLA typing was missing for some donors at each locus, association tests included only the typed subset. In both the original and validation cohorts, the classifier was reported to diagnose cytomegalovirus status with high specificity and sensitivity. In a later analysis, several top co-occurrence clusters were reported to appear linked to parvovirus B19, influenza, CMV and Epstein-Barr virus. Most TCR sequences were observed very rarely across donors, whereas some public TCRs were present in many individuals. An earlier analysis of approximately 590 of the donors showed that most TCR beta V segments appeared in productive rearrangements either about 87% or about 30% of the time, which broadly matched IMGT annotations. A later analysis found that TCR association rates varied across HLA loci, with DRB1 alleles showing the most associated TCRs and HLA-C alleles the fewest. Some IMGT-functional V segments, including TRBV6-2 and TRBV6-3, could not be distinguished by the 87-base-pair reads and were therefore excluded. This cohort had only TCR beta chains sequenced, and the lack of alpha or paired-chain data limited which features could be detected. The study listed 164 TCR beta chains as associated with cytomegalovirus. In a later analysis, HLA-associated TCR beta chains were found to be more clonally expanded and to have lower generation probabilities than equally common non-associated chains. The sequencing pipeline was judged likely to have produced a cluster of highly shared sequence variants as a technical artifact. A further reported finding was that TCR beta sequences accurately predicted the HLA-A and HLA-B alleles for most subjects in the first cohort. For the cohort, immune exposure information was limited to CMV serostatus.

Library creation used the immunoSEQ multiplex PCR assay. A mixture of 60 forward primers for TCR Vbeta segments and 13 reverse primers for TCR Jbeta segments was used in the multiplex PCR. A multiplex PCR assay on genomic DNA amplified the CDR3 region of rearranged TCR beta genes. On the Illumina HiSeq System, the amplified TCR beta libraries were sequenced as 87-base-pair reads. The published analysis was carried out like this. A later analysis tallied 80 million to 95 million unique TCR beta chains across the 650 to 750 repertoires, and around 9.9 million of those chains were shared by two or more donors. Raw reads were error-corrected and collapsed into unique sequences with a nearest-neighbor algorithm that merged closely related sequences to remove PCR and sequencing errors. CDR3 sequences were aligned to IMGT reference sequences to assign V, D and J gene segments. For a sequence to be retained, a match of at least six nucleotides to both a V gene segment and a J gene segment was required. A rearrangement was called productive if the CDR3 had no stop codons and remained in frame with V and J, and every other rearrangement was called non-productive. Following IMGT convention, CDR3 was defined as the stretch from the second conserved V-encoded cysteine to the conserved J-encoded phenylalanine. Sequences without an unambiguous match to a single V gene segment were excluded from the earlier analysis of almost 600 of the donors. An earlier analysis of approximately 590 of the donors classified V segments as functional when productive rearrangements were above 56.7% and as segregating when the standard deviation between donors was above 5%. A statistical classification framework was built to diagnose cytomegalovirus status from the catalog of TCR beta chain sequences. V and J gene assignment, in a later analysis, came from comparing TCR nucleotide sequences with IMGT/GENE-DB human TR gene sequences. The TCRdist pipeline was used in a later analysis to assign CDR3 sequences and most-parsimonious VDJ recombination scenarios. In a later analysis, every TCR beta chain was defined by the combination of its CDR3 amino acid sequence and its V-gene family, and reads without a unique V-gene family were dropped. As a way to deal with suspected cross-contamination and a sequencing artifact, a later analysis dropped over 550 nucleotide sequences that were highly shared and had low generation probability. In a later analysis, a clonal expansion index was calculated for each public chain from normalized within-repertoire ranks of inferred template counts. Generation probabilities in a later analysis came from a VDJ recombination model fitted to out-of-frame rearrangements, and those results were checked against IGoR. Hypergeometric tests were used in a later analysis to score TCR-TCR, TCR-HLA and TCR-CMV co-occurrence, with a repertoire-size bias correction applied to the TCR pairs. A later analysis estimated false discovery rates by permuting HLA or CMV assignments 20 times. In a later analysis, co-occurring TCRs were grouped using DBSCAN, and TCRdist sequence similarity was added for clustering within HLA-allele-positive subsets. Repertoires with fewer than 30,000 or more than 120,000 public chains were left out of co-occurrence clustering, as were about 5 repertoires with anomalous nucleotide sharing. Drawn from immuneACCESS, this table holds only the in-frame rearrangements with V and J called that TCRdb kept. Clones are partly lost; checked studies trace under half to an unresolved V gene and leave the rest unexplained. That table is the source of V, J and clone size, and D and trimming were worked out from the DNA. This sample has some 140,000 clones in its table, and about four fifths of those were observed once. Jointly, the top ten make up approximately 1.4% of the sample.

The specimen sequenced was PBMCs. This receptor chain uses TRBV5-6 and TRBJ2-5; a weak D assignment points to TRBD1 (6 bases agree). This receptor was identified in a middle-aged woman in good health and CMV-seronegative. The DNA sequence is given as TGTGCCAGCAGCTCTCAGGGGTTGCAAGAGACCCAGTACTTC. Its product reads: CASSSQGLQETQYF.